Detailed here is one TCR beta chain. Its target is unknown. The assay was immunoSEQ multiplex PCR, and TCRdb's table has in-frame clones only and misses some. The sample carries 200,000 or so clones, about 90% recorded once. This sample is drawn from a study of T cell responses to AZD1222 COVID-19 vaccine. Study-wide results and limits: Spike-specific TCR depth and breadth grew after two AZD1222 doses. Seropositive at baseline were only a handful of AZD1222 recipients.

Trimming took 2 bases from V and 5 from J, leaving 9 bases between them. The CDR3 covers 14 residues. The germline V gene encodes CDR1 SGHVS and CDR2 FNYEAQ. The sample here was peripheral blood, taken on day 0 of MenACWY control vaccination. The chain recombines TRBV7-6 with TRBJ2-2, with unresolved D. The origin of this receptor is an adult in good health. The CDR3, as DNA: TGTGCCAGCAGCTTACTCCCCCTAACCGGGGAGCTGTTTTTT. This encodes CASSLLPLTGELFF.